A single sample gave rise to the 25 T cell receptor beta chains below, sequenced in a study of response to subunit inactivated influenza vaccine. TCRdb fed the RT-PCR reads into MiXCR, producing one record per CDR3 protein. The sample has over 650,000 distinct CDR3 sequences, roughly 18% seen once. The specimen was PBMCs from blood, collected less than 6 days after vaccination. The receptor source for this set is a man over 45 who received an inactivated influenza vaccine.

This clonotype showed up many times. V is TRBV2 and J is TRBJ2-1; weak D call: TRBD1 (5 bases). This CDR3 contains 14 residues. Germline V gene sequence: CDR1 SNHLY, CDR2 FYNNEI. V shed 5 bases and J shed 3 bases, with 11 bases lying between them. The CDR3 nucleotides are TGTGCCAGCAGTCAGGGCGCTGGCTACAATGAGCAGTTCTTC. Translated, it gives CASSQGAGYNEQFF. The entire variable domain, with the rest obtained from reference TRBV2 and TRBJ2-1, is as follows: EPEVTQTPSHQVTQMGQEVILRCVPISNHLYFYWYRQILGQKVEFLVSFYNNEISEKSEIFDDQFSVERPDGSNFTLKIRSTKLEDSAMYFCASSQGAGYNEQFFGPGTRLTVL.

The rearrangement links TRBV3-1 to TRBJ2-7; D remains unclear. The CDR3 has 15 residues. Between the trimmed V and J ends, which lost 1 base and 6 bases, there was a span of 16 bases. Per the germline V gene, CDR1 is LGHDT and CDR2 is YNNKEL (reference sequence). In DNA, the CDR3 is TGTGCCAGCAGCCAAGTCGGTGGTCGGGCAGCCGAGCAGTACTTC. Residues: CASSQVGGRAAEQYF.

A few counts support this clonotype. This chain links TRBV7-9 with TRBJ1-1; D is unclear. Between the trimmed V and J ends, which lost 1 base and 5 bases, there was a span of 8 bases. This CDR3 is 13 amino acids long. Germline loops: CDR1 SEHNR, CDR2 FQNEAQ (reference sequence). CDR3 bases: TGTGCCAGCAGCTTAGTTTCGGGGACTGAAGCTTTCTTT. It encodes CASSLVSGTEAFF.

This clonotype was seen a handful of times. This chain connects TRBV27 to TRBJ2-7; possibly TRBD2 for D (5 bases). V was shortened by 0 bases and J by 6 bases, with 12 bases between the two germline ends. The V gene's germline CDR1 is MNHEY and CDR2 SMNVEV (reference sequence). The CDR3 covers 14 residues. The CDR3 region is CASSLSTGAGEQYF. The CDR3, as DNA: TGTGCCAGCAGTTTATCGACGGGCGCGGGCGAGCAGTACTTC.

This clonotype was seen repeatedly, ten times or more. The chain uses TRBV7-9 and TRBJ2-1, with 16 positions matching TRBD2. Trimming removed 8 bases from V and 5 bases from J; junction bases left unmatched: 6. Germline CDR1 reads SEHNR; CDR2 reads FQNEAQ (reference sequence). The CDR3 is 16 residues long. The CDR3 is CASGGLAGGMHNEQFF. The CDR3 DNA is TGTGCCAGCGGGGGACTAGCGGGGGGGATGCACAATGAGCAGTTCTTC.

A few counts support this clonotype. This chain connects TRBV15 to TRBJ1-5, with unresolved D. The CDR3 length is 13 residues. Germline V CDR1 and CDR2: LNHNV, YYDKDF (reference sequence). The V end was cut by 0 bases, the J end by 5 bases, with 5 bases between. CDR3 amino acids: CATSRDLDQPQHF. The DNA for the CDR3 is TGTGCCACCAGCAGAGATCTTGATCAGCCCCAGCATTTT. Based on the CDR3 plus reference TRBV15 and TRBJ1-5, the full variable domain is DAMVIQNPRYQVTQFGKPVTLSCSQTLNHNVMYWYQQKSSQAPKLLFHYYDKDFNNEADTPDNFQSRRPNTSFCFLDIRSPGLGDTAMYLCATSRDLDQPQHFGDGTRLSIL.

This clonotype appeared a few times. The chain links TRBV11-2 to TRBJ2-3; a weak D match, TRBD1 (5 bases). In germline, CDR1 is SGHAT, CDR2 FQNNGV. The germline V and J ends were trimmed by 4 bases and 1 base, with 18 bases remaining between them. There are 17 residues in the CDR3. CDR3 in DNA: TGTGCCAGCAGCTCCTCCAGGGTTAACCTAGGCACAGATACGCAGTATTTT. Amino acids: CASSSSRVNLGTDTQYF. The complete variable domain, with remaining parts taken from reference TRBV11-2 and TRBJ2-3, reads EAGVAQSPRYKIIEKRQSVAFWCNPISGHATLYWYQQILGQGPKLLIQFQNNGVVDDSQLPKDRFSAERLKGVDSTLKIQPAKLEDSAVYLCASSSSRVNLGTDTQYFGPGTRLTVL.

The V call is TRBV7-8, the J call TRBJ2-3; perhaps TRBD2 as D (5 bases). From germline, CDR1 is SGHVS and CDR2 FQNEAQ. The CDR3 runs 13 residues. Trimming took off 1 base at V and 8 bases at J, with 10 bases between the two ends. CDR3 coding DNA: TGTGCCAGCAGCTTAGGAATAGAGGGTACGCAGTATTTT. It encodes CASSLGIEGTQYF.

This clonotype was detected only a few times. V and J are TRBV11-2 and TRBJ2-7; 7 bases agree with TRBD1. Germline-derived CDR1 and CDR2 are SGHAT and FQNNGV. J was trimmed by 12 bases and V by 4 bases; bases with no gene match: 6. The CDR3 is made up of 11 amino acids. CDR3 in DNA: TGTGCCAGCAGCTCGGGACAGCCTCCGTACTTC. Translation gives CASSSGQPPYF. Using reference TRBV11-2 and TRBJ2-7 for the parts outside the CDR3, the full variable domain is EAGVAQSPRYKIIEKRQSVAFWCNPISGHATLYWYQQILGQGPKLLIQFQNNGVVDDSQLPKDRFSAERLKGVDSTLKIQPAKLEDSAVYLCASSSGQPPYFGPGTRLTVT.

The chain carries TRBV12-3 or TRBV12-4 and TRBJ2-7; D possibly corresponds to TRBD2 (5 bases). Trimming removed 5 bases from V and 9 bases from J, with 14 bases in between. The CDR3 has 12 residues. The CDR3 here is CASSPGLTGQYF. Written as DNA, the CDR3 is TGTGCCAGCAGTCCCGGACTCACGGGGCAGTACTTC.

With regard to this clonotype: The final CDR3 position lacks the conserved phenylalanine or tryptophan, pointing to a likely read error. The chain joins TRBV7-9 to TRBJ2-3; D gene uncertain. Trimming removed 1 base at V and 0 bases at J, with 8 bases between. Germline assignment: CDR1 SEHNR and CDR2 FQNEAQ (reference sequence). The length of the CDR3 is 15 residues. CDR3 DNA: TGTGCCAGCAGCTTAGGGACCGATAGCACAGATACGCAGTATATT. This codes for CASSLGTDSTDTQYI.

This clonotype showed up many times. V and J are TRBV5-4 and TRBJ2-1; D unclear. The CDR3 is made up of 15 amino acids. CDR1 is SGHNT and CDR2 is YYREEE in the germline V gene (reference sequence). The V end lost 2 bases, the J end lost 4 bases, and 13 bases lay between the germline ends. CDR3 amino acids: CASSFGSQIYNEQFF. The CDR3 region has the DNA TGTGCCAGCAGCTTTGGTTCCCAGATTTACAATGAGCAGTTCTTC.

The genes are TRBV7-6 and TRBJ2-2; the match to TRBD1 covers 7 bases. The CDR3 has 15 amino acids. The germline V gene encodes CDR1 SGHVS and CDR2 FNYEAQ. V lost 5 bases and J lost 6; bases outside the gene matches: 9. The CDR3 protein is CASSQRQGESGELFF. DNA of the CDR3: TGTGCCAGCAGCCAAAGACAGGGCGAATCCGGGGAGCTGTTTTTT.

The V and J genes are TRBV20-1 and TRBJ2-7, with D possibly TRBD1 on 6 matching bases. This CDR3 contains 13 residues. V was cut by 6 bases and J by 0 bases, with 12 bases left in between. From germline, CDR1 is DFQATT and CDR2 SNEGSKA (reference sequence). The CDR3: CSADTGSSYEQYF. In DNA, the CDR3 is TGCAGTGCCGACACAGGGAGCTCCTACGAGCAGTACTTC.

The gene calls are TRBV5-6 and TRBJ2-7, with D tentatively TRBD2 (7 bases). The CDR3 has 15 amino acids. Germline lookup yields CDR1 SGHDT and CDR2 YYEEEE. V was shortened by 4 bases and J by 0 bases, with 14 bases between the two germline ends. In nucleotides, the CDR3 is TGTGCCAGCAGCGCTAAGGGGGGGTTCTCCTACGAGCAGTACTTC. Translating it yields CASSAKGGFSYEQYF.

This clonotype was found many times. The chain carries TRBV12-3 or TRBV12-4 and TRBJ2-3, with D perhaps matching TRBD1 (5 bases). V lost 2 bases to trimming and J lost 5 bases, with 11 bases between them. This CDR3 is 14 amino acids long. CDR3 sequence (DNA): TGTGCCAGCAGTTTAAGGCAGGGTGGAGATACGCAGTATTTT. Translated, it gives CASSLRQGGDTQYF.

This clonotype was seen only a few times. The chain recombines TRBV10-2 with TRBJ2-7; D is undetermined. Trimming stripped 5 bases from V and 6 bases from J, with 14 bases between. The CDR3 is 13 amino acids. Germline CDR1 WSHSY, CDR2 SAAADI. CDR3 nucleotide sequence: TGCGCCAGCAGTCCTACAGATCCTGGCGAGCAGTACTTC. Protein: CASSPTDPGEQYF.

This clonotype was counted between two and nine times. V and J are TRBV6-1 and TRBJ1-2; D is uncertain. Looked up from germline, CDR1 is MNHNS and CDR2 is SASEGT. The germline V and J ends were trimmed by 5 bases and 4 bases, with 14 bases remaining between them. This CDR3 region has 14 residues. The CDR3 loop is CASSPGGLIYGYTF. DNA for the CDR3: TGTGCCAGCAGTCCTGGTGGCCTAATCTATGGCTACACCTTC.

The table lists this clonotype with a few counts. This chain joins TRBV5-1 and TRBJ1-1, with TRBD1 as a possible D gene (5 bases). The CDR3 loop spans 16 amino acids. Germline-derived CDR1 and CDR2 are SGHRS and YFSETQ. The ends were cut back, 4 bases at V and 0 bases at J, with 16 bases in the middle. CDR3 residues: CASSTLPGTVNTEAFF. Here the CDR3 DNA reads TGCGCCAGCAGCACCTTACCCGGGACGGTGAACACTGAAGCTTTCTTT.

This rearrangement joins TRBV4-2 to TRBJ2-3; 8 positions agree with TRBD2. The V and J ends lost 7 bases and 2 bases, in that order; junction bases with no gene match: 29. Germline V gives CDR1 LGHNA, CDR2 YNFKEQ. The CDR3 has 22 amino acids. This chain's CDR3 is CASTRQQYFLYRRGDNTDTQYF. DNA of the CDR3: TGTGCCAGCACCCGCCAACAATACTTCCTGTACCGGCGGGGGGACAACACAGATACGCAGTATTTT.

On this clonotype: The germline gene is not matched at one end of the junction; a read error may be the cause. The rearrangement links TRBV9 to TRBJ1-1, with D unresolved. CDR3 size: 15 residues. Germline V CDR1 and CDR2: SGDLS, YYNGEE. CDR3 residues: CASRVVGGENTEAFF. CDR3 DNA: TGTGCCAGCCGCGTAGTCGGCGGGGAGAACACTGAAGCTTTCTTT.

This clonotype was counted between two and nine times. The chain joins TRBV6-2 or TRBV6-3 to TRBJ2-1; TRBD2 matches at 9 bases. The CDR3 spans 19 residues. With 2 bases clipped from V and 3 bases from J, the junction kept 14 bases outside the gene matches. Germline V CDR1 and CDR2: MNHEY, SVGEGT. The CDR3 protein is CASSYPLGSSGAFYNEQFF. The CDR3 DNA reads as TGTGCCAGCAGTTACCCTCTCGGGTCTAGCGGGGCGTTCTACAATGAGCAGTTCTTC.

This clonotype has ten or more counts. The V call is TRBV6-2 or TRBV6-3, the J call TRBJ2-7, with unresolved D. The germline V gene has CDR1 MNHEY and CDR2 SVGEGT. The V end lost 2 bases, the J end lost 6 bases, and 5 bases lay between the germline ends. The CDR3 spans 11 residues. CDR3 sequence (DNA): TGTGCCAGCAGTTACGCCAGCGAGCAGTACTTC. This codes for CASSYASEQYF.

This clonotype came up a few times. This CDR3 reads CASSATGVNTEAFF. CDR3 nucleotides: TGCGCCAGCAGCGCGACAGGGGTGAACACTGAAGCTTTCTTT. The J gene is TRBJ1-1, the V gene TRBV5-1, with 8 bases aligning to TRBD1. Germline V gene lookup returns CDR1 SGHRS and CDR2 YFSETQ. J was trimmed by 0 bases and V by 4 bases; bases with no gene match: 2. The CDR3 is made up of 14 amino acids.

The V gene is TRBV7-8, the J gene TRBJ2-3, with a possible D match to TRBD1 (6 bases). Germline-derived CDR1 and CDR2 are SGHVS and FQNEAQ. The ends were cut back, 5 bases at V and 2 bases at J, with 11 bases in the middle. The length of the CDR3 is 14 residues. CDR3 loop: CASSLNRDTDTQYF. The CDR3 DNA reads as TGTGCCAGCAGCCTCAACAGGGACACAGATACGCAGTATTTT.